Presented here are 21 T cell receptor beta chains from one specimen sequenced in a study of T-cell reconstitution after alpha-beta-depleted transplantation in children. Preparation of the TCRbeta library used unique molecular identifiers. MiXCR was run by TCRdb on the PCR reads, yielding one entry per CDR3 protein. The sample shows approximately 520,000 distinct CDR3 sequences, less than 35% of them seen only once. Here the sequenced sample was PBMCs from the stem cell graft donor, taken from the stem cell graft. The receptor source for this set is a human donor who donated a stem cell graft to a child with aplastic anemia.

The V gene is TRBV6-5, the J gene TRBJ2-1; TRBD2 aligns across 8 bases. Germline trimming cut 2 bases from V and 0 bases from J; bases unmatched to any gene: 3. Germline CDR1 and CDR2: MNHEY and SVGAGI. The CDR3 runs to 16 residues. CDR3 nucleotides: TGTGCCAGCAGTTACCGCGGGGGGAGCTCCTACAATGAGCAGTTCTTC. Its translation is CASSYRGGSSYNEQFF.

This clonotype was seen more than once but under ten times. The chain links TRBV12-3 or TRBV12-4 to TRBJ2-7; D is perhaps TRBD2 (6 bases). The length of the CDR3 is 12 residues. The V end was cut by 6 bases, the J end by 6 bases, with 12 bases between. The DNA of the CDR3 is TGTGCCAGCAGCCGCAGACTAGGCGAGCAGTACGTC. This translates into CASSRRLGEQYV.

The chain couples TRBV11-2 to TRBJ2-3; 9 nucleotides align to TRBD2. V gave up 0 bases and J gave up 3 bases; unmatched junction bases: 10. The CDR3 has 18 amino acids. Germline CDR1 is SGHAT and CDR2 is FQNNGV. The DNA for the CDR3 is TGTGCCAGCAGCTTAGAATTCCGGCTAGCGGGGAGGACAGATACGCAGTATTTT. As protein: CASSLEFRLAGRTDTQYF.

This clonotype has just a few counts. This chain uses TRBV7-8 with TRBJ2-2, with 12 bases fitting TRBD2. CDR3 size: 18 residues. Germline assignment: CDR1 SGHVS and CDR2 FQNEAQ. J was trimmed by 5 bases and V by 5 bases; bases with no gene match: 12. The CDR3 DNA reads TGTGCCAGCAGCCCGAAACGACTAGCGGGAGTGCGAACCGGGGAGCTGTTTTTT. It specifies CASSPKRLAGVRTGELFF.

The CDR3, as DNA: TGTGCCAGCAGCGCAGGCAATGAGCAGTTCTTC. This gives the protein CASSAGNEQFF. The chain employs TRBV9 and TRBJ2-1; no reliable D call. With 3 bases removed from V and 6 bases from J, the gap between germline ends came to 4 bases. The germline CDR1 and CDR2 sequences are SGDLS and YYNGEE. The CDR3 extends over 11 amino acids.

This rearrangement joins TRBV12-3 or TRBV12-4 to TRBJ2-4, with 12 nucleotides matching TRBD2. The CDR3 length is 19 residues. The ends lost 2 bases at V and 5 bases at J; junction bases unmatched: 13. The CDR3 here is CASSLRGGASGRVQNIQYF. The CDR3 DNA sequence: TGTGCCAGCAGTTTAAGGGGTGGGGCTAGCGGGAGGGTCCAAAACATTCAGTACTTC.

The chain couples TRBV6-1 to TRBJ2-2; D remains unclear. V shed 9 bases and J shed 7 bases, with 18 bases lying between them. From germline, CDR1 is MNHNS and CDR2 SASEGT. The CDR3 has 14 residues. Here the CDR3 reads CASSQNPGLGELFF. DNA of the CDR3: TGTGCCAGTAGTCAAAACCCTGGTCTCGGGGAGCTGTTTTTT.

There are a few counts of this clonotype. The J gene is TRBJ2-1, the V gene TRBV12-3 or TRBV12-4; 15 bases line up with TRBD2. V lost 7 bases to trimming and J lost 10 bases; unmatched junction nucleotides: 20. This CDR3 region has 19 residues. CDR3 in amino acids: CASTPAPGLAGGSGGEQFF. CDR3 nucleotides: TGTGCCAGCACTCCCGCCCCGGGACTAGCGGGAGGTAGCGGAGGGGAGCAGTTCTTC.

V and J are TRBV12-3 or TRBV12-4 and TRBJ2-1; D is unclear. The CDR3 loop spans 15 amino acids. V lost 6 bases, J lost 3 bases, and 15 bases lay in between. The CDR3 loop is CASSLEQYRYNEQFF. The CDR3, as DNA: TGTGCCAGCAGCCTTGAGCAATACCGCTACAATGAGCAGTTCTTC.

The chain carries TRBV27 and TRBJ2-1, with TRBD2 matching 9 bases. Germline V gene lookup returns CDR1 MNHEY and CDR2 SMNVEV (reference sequence). Germline trimming cut 5 bases from V and 8 bases from J; bases unmatched to any gene: 7. This CDR3 comprises 14 residues. The CDR3 region has the DNA TGTGCCAGCAGTCTCGGACTAGCGCACGATGAGCAGTTCTTC. Translation gives CASSLGLAHDEQFF.

The genes are TRBV7-2 and TRBJ1-2; D is undetermined. The V end lost 2 bases, the J end lost 5 bases, and 15 bases lay between the germline ends. The CDR3 consists of 15 residues. From germline, CDR1 is SGHTA and CDR2 FQGNSA. The CDR3 coding sequence is TGTGCCAGCAGCTTAAACGGCCAAGTTGGGTATGGCTACACCTTC. Translating gives CASSLNGQVGYGYTF.

This clonotype was recorded many times. V is TRBV20-1 and J is TRBJ1-5; 9 bases match TRBD1. Germline values: CDR1 DFQATT, CDR2 SNEGSKA (reference sequence). This CDR3 comprises 12 residues. As DNA, the CDR3 is TGCAGGGCCGGGACAGGGAATCAGCCCCAGCATTTT. Translated, it gives CRAGTGNQPQHF.

Here the CDR3 DNA reads TGTGCCAGCAGCTTAGCTGAGAATCGACTTAGGGAGACCCAGTACTTC. Amino acids: CASSLAENRLRETQYF. The rearrangement joins TRBV7-9 to TRBJ2-5; D is ambiguous. V lost 0 bases to trimming and J lost 5 bases, with 16 bases between them. Germline V lookup: CDR1 SEHNR, CDR2 FQNEAQ (reference sequence). CDR3 length equals 16 residues.

The rearrangement joins TRBV27 to TRBJ2-2; 8 bases align to TRBD1. Germline V gene sequence: CDR1 MNHEY, CDR2 SMNVEV (reference sequence). V shed 5 bases and J 6 bases; nucleotides not matched to a gene: 11. This CDR3 has 16 amino acids. CDR3 bases: TGTGCCAGCAGTCCGATTGGACAGGGCCCCCCCGGGGAGCTGTTTTTT. This translates into CASSPIGQGPPGELFF.

This clonotype was detected ten times or more. This chain connects TRBV5-1 to TRBJ2-1; no clear D gene. The CDR3 extends over 14 amino acids. Germline assignment: CDR1 SGHRS and CDR2 YFSETQ. The ends were cut back, 0 bases at V and 0 bases at J, with 4 bases in the middle. The chain's CDR3 is CASSLDSSYNEQFF. The CDR3 DNA follows: TGCGCCAGCAGCTTGGACAGCTCCTACAATGAGCAGTTCTTC.

The CDR3 DNA sequence: TGTGCCAGCAGCGTCAGGGGGGACATATACAATGAGCAGTTCTTC. Residues: CASSVRGDIYNEQFF. The chain has TRBV5-5 and TRBJ2-1; tentative D call: TRBD1 (7 bases). CDR1 and CDR2 from the germline V gene are SGHKS and YYEKEE (reference sequence). Trimming cost V 4 bases and J 4 bases, with 15 bases left between them. The CDR3 covers 15 residues.

This rearrangement joins TRBV20-1 to TRBJ2-7; maybe TRBD2 (6 bases). V lost 1 base and J 7 bases, leaving 23 bases between the germline ends. The germline gives CDR1 DFQATT, CDR2 SNEGSKA (reference sequence). This CDR3 is 16 amino acids long. The DNA for the CDR3 is TGCAGTGCTAGAGGGACCAGGGCGGGACTGGTGGTGGAGCAGTACTTC. It specifies CSARGTRAGLVVEQYF.

This chain uses TRBV15 with TRBJ1-5, with a possible D match to TRBD1 (6 bases). Trimming cost V 5 bases and J 3 bases, with 11 bases left between them. There are 14 residues in the CDR3. The germline V gene has CDR1 LNHNV and CDR2 YYDKDF (reference sequence). This CDR3 reads CATSGGGFNQPQHF. CDR3 bases: TGTGCCACCAGCGGAGGGGGGTTCAATCAGCCCCAGCATTTT. Full variable domain (rest looked up from reference TRBV15 and TRBJ1-5): DAMVIQNPRYQVTQFGKPVTLSCSQTLNHNVMYWYQQKSSQAPKLLFHYYDKDFNNEADTPDNFQSRRPNTSFCFLDIRSPGLGDTAMYLCATSGGGFNQPQHFGDGTRLSIL.

The chain uses TRBV20-1 and TRBJ1-5; D may be TRBD1 (5 bases). The CDR3 spans 15 residues. Germline lookup yields CDR1 DFQATT and CDR2 SNEGSKA (reference sequence). Trimming took 0 bases from V and 4 from J, leaving 13 bases between them. The CDR3 DNA reads TGCAGTGCTAGAGATGCCGGGACTCAGAATCAGCCCCAGCATTTT. Its protein is CSARDAGTQNQPQHF.

This clonotype came up a few times. The chain links TRBV28 to TRBJ2-5; no definite D call. Trimming cost V 7 bases and J 1 base, with 13 bases left between them. The CDR3 length is 14 residues. Per the germline V gene, CDR1 is MDHEN and CDR2 is SYDVKM. The CDR3 DNA is TGTGCCAGCAATCGGCAGACAATCCAAGAGACCCAGTACTTC. Translated, it gives CASNRQTIQETQYF.

This chain joins TRBV11-2 and TRBJ1-2, with D possibly TRBD1 on 5 matching bases. Germline V gene data show CDR1 as SGHAT and CDR2 as FQNNGV. The CDR3 totals 13 residues. V lost 4 bases and J 2 bases, leaving 8 bases between the germline ends. CDR3 region: CASSSSGNYGYTF. In DNA, the CDR3 is TGTGCCAGCAGCTCTTCAGGGAACTATGGCTACACCTTC.